This T cell receptor (beta chain) appears in the sequencing data of a study of memory CD4+ T cells and cytomegalovirus serostatus. The wider study: Of the healthy Belgian adults, fewer than 10 were CMV seropositive and fewer than 30 seronegative. Study-wide results and limits: The CMV-associated TCR signature appears largely within the CD4+ memory repertoire.

Single viable CD3+CD4+CD8-CD45RO+ cells were sorted as the memory CD4+ T cells. Serostatus was set by detecting CMV pp150, pp28, p38, p52 IgG. V gave up 4 bases and J gave up 0 bases; unmatched junction bases: 5. The germline V gene encodes CDR1 SGHNT and CDR2 YENEEA. CDR3 length: 17 residues. TCRdb's table, derived via immunoSEQ multiplex PCR, lists solely in-frame clones and lacks some. This table holds some 54,000 clones, around 83% found once. Points on this clone: Its antigen is unknown.

This chain joins TRBV11-3 and TRBJ2-3; 12 nucleotides align to TRBD2. The TCR comes from an adult in good health and CMV-seropositive. The sequenced material came from memory CD4+ T cells from blood. The CDR3 DNA reads TGTGCCAGCAGCTCCGCCGGACTAGCGGGGAGCACAGATACGCAGTATTTT. Its translation is CASSSAGLAGSTDTQYF.